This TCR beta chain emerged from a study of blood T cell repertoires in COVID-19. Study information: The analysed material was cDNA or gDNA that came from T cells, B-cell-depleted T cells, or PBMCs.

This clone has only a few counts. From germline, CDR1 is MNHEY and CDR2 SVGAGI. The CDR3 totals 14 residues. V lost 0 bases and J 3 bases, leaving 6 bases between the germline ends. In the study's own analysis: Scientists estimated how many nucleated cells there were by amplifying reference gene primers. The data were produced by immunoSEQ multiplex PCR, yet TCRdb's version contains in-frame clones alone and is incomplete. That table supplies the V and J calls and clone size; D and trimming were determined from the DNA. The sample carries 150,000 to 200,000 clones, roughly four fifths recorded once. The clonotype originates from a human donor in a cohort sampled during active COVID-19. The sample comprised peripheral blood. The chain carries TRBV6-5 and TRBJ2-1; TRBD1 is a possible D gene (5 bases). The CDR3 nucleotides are TGTGCCAGCAGTTACTCGCAGGGCTACAATGAGCAGTTCTTC. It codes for CASSYSQGYNEQFF.